This entry describes one TCR beta chain. Its specificity is unknown. A single record per CDR3 protein comes from TCRdb applying MiXCR to the RACE reads. The data hold over 100,000 distinct CDR3 sequences, with roughly a tenth observed a single time. These data belong to a study of human T cells and chemical hapten exposure. Study-wide context: On around 2 cm by around 2 cm of upper inner arm skin, sensitization was performed with 2% DPC. Patients, chiefly female, had alopecia areata, totalis or universalis.

Findings of the study overall: Donors were affected by alopecia, so their immune reaction might vary from that of healthy individuals.

Germline values: CDR1 SGHTA, CDR2 FQGNSA. CDR3 length equals 14 residues. Germline trimming cut 7 bases from V and 4 bases from J; bases unmatched to any gene: 5. Time point meaning: patch test 2, 6 weeks after DPC sensitization. The treatment was: therapeutic diphenylcyclopropenone sensitization with weekly scalp DPC. The authors' total RNA extraction used unfractionated whole blood. This clonotype originated in a middle-aged woman with alopecia areata. Some clones in this sample may be carry-over from other donors' samples. The chain is built from TRBV7-2 and TRBJ2-2, with 8 bases matching TRBD2. The starting material was whole blood, obtained in connection with sensitization to the hapten diphenylcyclopropenone (DPC). The CDR3 DNA is TGTGCCAGCACCCGCGGGGGGAGCACCGGGGAGCTGTTTTTT. It yields the protein CASTRGGSTGELFF. Based on the CDR3 plus reference TRBV7-2 and TRBJ2-2, the full variable domain is GAGVSQSPSNKVTEKGKDVELRCDPISGHTALYWYRQSLGQGLEFLIYFQGNSAPDKSGLPSDRFSAERTGGSVSTLTIQRTQQEDSAVYLCASTRGGSTGELFFGEGSRLTVL.